The 6 T cell receptor beta chains given below trace back to one sample, sequenced in a study of T cells expressing NK-cell markers. No DNA is given; TCRdb re-called the 5' RACE reads and lists each CDR3 protein once. The sample data list some 110,000 distinct CDR3 sequences. Sequences were obtained from blood T cells: a sorted CD56 or NKG2C T cell subset, CD4+ or CD8+ T cells, or bulk PBMC T cells (not recorded which). These receptors all stem from a woman aged 18 to 75 in good health.

The rearrangement joins TRBV5-1 to TRBJ2-1. CDR1 and CDR2 from the germline V gene are SGHRS and YFSETQ. CDR3 length equals 14 residues. CDR3 in amino acids: CASSLTDGLNEQFF.

V usage is TRBV20-1 and J usage is TRBJ2-2; TCRdb proposes TRBD2, but this gene call is untestable without DNA. This CDR3 is 15 amino acids long. Looked up from germline, CDR1 is DFQATT and CDR2 is SNEGSKA (reference sequence). The CDR3 reads CSARGGGSEAGELFF.

The V gene is TRBV18, the J gene TRBJ2-5. CDR1 KGHSH and CDR2 LQKENI come from the germline V gene. The CDR3 runs 13 residues. This CDR3 reads CASSPPTEETQYF.

J is TRBJ2-3 and V is TRBV15; the D call from TCRdb, TRBD1, cannot be confirmed without DNA. This CDR3 comprises 14 residues. Germline CDR1 reads LNHNV; CDR2 reads YYDKDF (reference sequence). CDR3 in amino acids: CAIPQSSNPDTQYF.

The J gene is TRBJ2-3, the V gene TRBV11-2; TCRdb's assignment of TRBD2 cannot be checked, as there is no DNA. Germline V gene lookup returns CDR1 SGHAT and CDR2 FQNNGV. The CDR3 spans 16 residues. CDR3 amino acids: CASSLGLAETPGTQYF.

V and J are TRBV20-1 and TRBJ1-1. CDR1 and CDR2 from the germline V gene are DFQATT and SNEGSKA (reference sequence). The CDR3 consists of 13 residues. This CDR3 is CSARFLRDTEAFF.